Below are 22 T cell receptor beta chains sequenced from a single sample in a study of T-cell reconstitution after alpha-beta-depleted transplantation in children. The TCRbeta library incorporated unique molecular identifiers. TCRdb analysed the PCR reads with MiXCR anew, one entry per CDR3 protein. Of about 980,000 distinct CDR3 sequences in the sample, 25% to 35% were seen once. Specimen: PBMCs, mostly from graft donor cells, collected 360 days after TCRalphabeta/CD19-depleted stem cell transplant. These TCRs come from a boy younger than two who had a stem cell transplant for SCID, so the T cells may come from the graft donor.

The chain uses TRBV5-1 and TRBJ1-1; D possibly corresponds to TRBD1 (5 bases). The V end lost 4 bases, the J end lost 1 base, and 14 bases lay between the germline ends. Germline V gene lookup returns CDR1 SGHRS and CDR2 YFSETQ. The CDR3 loop spans 15 amino acids. The CDR3 nucleotides read TGCGCCAGCAGCCCCGGGGACCTGAAGAACACTGAAGCTTTCTTT. Protein sequence: CASSPGDLKNTEAFF.

The chain is built from TRBV7-3 and TRBJ1-1, with TRBD1 matching over 9 bases. Germline assignment: CDR1 SGHTA and CDR2 FQGTGA. The CDR3 totals 14 residues. Germline trimming cut 5 bases from V and 4 bases from J; bases unmatched to any gene: 5. The CDR3 sequence is CASSIDRGSTEAFF. The CDR3, as DNA: TGTGCCAGCAGCATCGACAGGGGGAGCACTGAAGCTTTCTTT.

The V call is TRBV4-3, the J call TRBJ2-2; 8 nucleotides agree with TRBD2. V was pared by 6 bases and J by 7 bases, with 16 bases of the junction left unmatched. CDR1 LGHNA and CDR2 YSLEER come from the germline V gene. The CDR3 runs to 17 residues. CDR3 coding DNA: TGCGCCAGCAGAAACCTTTACGGGGGGGCCGAGGGCGGGGAGCTGTTTTTT. It codes for CASRNLYGGAEGGELFF.

The chain employs TRBV21-1 and TRBJ1-1; whether TRBD1, the table's D call, matches the DNA was not checked. TRBV21-1 is listed as a pseudogene. This CDR3 region has 15 residues. Here the CDR3 reads CASSSHRENDTEAFF. The CDR3, as DNA: TGTGCCAGCAGCTCCCACAGGGAAAATGACACTGAAGCTTTCTTT.

This clonotype was detected ten times or more. V and J are TRBV6-5 and TRBJ2-3; a weak D match, TRBD2 (6 bases). The length of the CDR3 is 16 residues. CDR1 is MNHEY, CDR2 SVGAGI, per germline. Trimming cost V 8 bases and J 11 bases, with 29 bases left between them. The CDR3 sequence is CASGGAGEAPRDGQYF. The CDR3 coding sequence is TGTGCCAGCGGAGGAGCCGGGGAGGCACCCCGGGATGGGCAGTATTTT.

This clonotype was detected only a few times. CDR3 loop: CASSPGTSGGRTQYF. In DNA, the CDR3 is TGCGCCAGCAGCCCGGGGACTAGCGGGGGACGTACGCAGTATTTT. V is TRBV5-1 and J is TRBJ2-3; 14 bases agree with TRBD2. The CDR3 totals 15 residues. The germline CDR1 and CDR2 sequences are SGHRS and YFSETQ. With V trimmed by 4 bases and J by 8 bases, 6 bases remained unmatched.

The rearrangement links TRBV5-1 to TRBJ1-5; perhaps TRBD1 as D (6 bases). V lost 0 bases, J lost 2 bases, and 15 bases lay in between. This CDR3 spans 17 amino acids. CDR1 is SGHRS, CDR2 YFSETQ, per germline. CDR3 protein: CASSLAPQGLGNQPQHF. Here the CDR3 DNA reads TGCGCCAGCAGCTTGGCACCTCAGGGGTTGGGCAATCAGCCCCAGCATTTT.

This clonotype was seen only a few times. The CDR3 coding sequence is TGTGCCAGCAGCTCGCAGGGGGGGATCTCCTACGAGCAGTACTTC. Encoded protein: CASSSQGGISYEQYF. This chain connects TRBV11-2 to TRBJ2-7; D tentatively fits TRBD1 or TRBD2 (7 bases each). Trimming removed 4 bases from V and 0 bases from J, with 13 bases in between. The CDR3 contains 15 residues. Germline V gene data show CDR1 as SGHAT and CDR2 as FQNNGV. Full variable domain (missing parts from reference TRBV11-2 and TRBJ2-7): EAGVAQSPRYKIIEKRQSVAFWCNPISGHATLYWYQQILGQGPKLLIQFQNNGVVDDSQLPKDRFSAERLKGVDSTLKIQPAKLEDSAVYLCASSSQGGISYEQYFGPGTRLTVT.

The V call is TRBV5-1, the J call TRBJ2-7, with D perhaps given as TRBD1 or TRBD2 (6 bases each). V lost 0 bases, J lost 1 base, and 11 bases lay in between. The CDR3 extends over 15 amino acids. Germline V gives CDR1 SGHRS, CDR2 YFSETQ. CDR3 nucleotide sequence: TGCGCCAGCAGCTTGGACGGGGGCCTTTCCTACGAGCAGTACTTC. Its translation is CASSLDGGLSYEQYF.

This rearrangement joins TRBV4-3 to TRBJ2-1, with D hard to call. This CDR3 region has 13 residues. CDR1 LGHNA and CDR2 YSLEER come from the germline V gene. V was cut by 8 bases and J by 7 bases, with 15 bases left in between. For the CDR3, the DNA is TGCGCCAGCTCCGGGCCCCTCCGAAATGAGCAGTTCTTC. It codes for CASSGPLRNEQFF.

The chain is built from TRBV5-1 and TRBJ1-1, with D perhaps matching TRBD1 (5 bases). Germline V gene lookup returns CDR1 SGHRS and CDR2 YFSETQ. This CDR3 has 18 residues. Deletions cut 1 base from V and 9 bases from J, with 28 bases between. The CDR3 reads CASSLISPRDVKRYQAFF. The CDR3 DNA is TGCGCCAGCAGCTTGATAAGTCCCCGGGACGTCAAGAGATATCAAGCTTTCTTT.

CDR3 protein: CAELEDTEAFF. CDR3 in DNA: TGTGCCGAACTGGAGGACACTGAAGCTTTCTTT. The V call is TRBV6-1, the J call TRBJ1-1; D is unclear. Germline V lookup: CDR1 MNHNS, CDR2 SASEGT. CDR3 size: 11 residues. Trimming removed 11 bases at V and 3 bases at J, with 10 bases between.

The chain's CDR3 is CASSREEGKLFF. The CDR3 DNA follows: TGTGCCAGCAGCCGGGAGGAGGGAAAACTGTTTTTT. This rearrangement joins TRBV12-3 or TRBV12-4 to TRBJ1-4, with unresolved D. V lost 6 bases, J lost 10 bases, and 12 bases lay in between. The CDR3 sequence is 12 residues long.

The chain has TRBV20-1 and TRBJ2-5; D is perhaps TRBD2 (5 bases). Trimming took 6 bases from V and 1 from J, leaving 15 bases between them. The germline CDR1 and CDR2 sequences are DFQATT and SNEGSKA (reference sequence). This CDR3 has 14 residues. CDR3 region: CSAALDWSQETQYF. CDR3 in DNA: TGCAGTGCAGCCTTGGACTGGAGCCAAGAGACCCAGTACTTC.

The V call is TRBV7-9, the J call TRBJ2-1, with a possible D match to TRBD2 (7 bases). Germline V gene sequence: CDR1 SEHNR, CDR2 FQNEAQ (reference sequence). V was trimmed by 5 bases and J by 7 bases, leaving 18 bases between them. CDR3 length equals 15 residues. The CDR3 is CASSQPGGPRNEQFF. The CDR3, as DNA: TGTGCCAGCAGCCAACCCGGGGGGCCGAGGAATGAGCAGTTCTTC.

This clonotype was found a few times. The V call is TRBV18, the J call TRBJ1-3; D is possibly TRBD1 (5 bases). Trimming removed 4 bases from V and 7 bases from J, with 14 bases in between. Per germline, CDR1 KGHSH and CDR2 LQKENI. The CDR3 totals 14 residues. The CDR3 sequence: CASSLPPGTNTIYF. The CDR3 DNA is TGTGCCAGCTCACTACCCCCGGGGACGAACACCATATATTTT.

In this sample, this clonotype turned up a few times. This chain uses TRBV6-2 or TRBV6-3 with TRBJ1-5, with D maybe TRBD1 (6 bases). Germline-derived CDR1 and CDR2 are MNHEY and SVGEGT. Trimming removed 2 bases from V and 2 bases from J, with 10 bases in between. There are 15 residues in the CDR3. CDR3 sequence: CASSYIGTRNQPQHF. The CDR3 region has the DNA TGTGCCAGCAGTTACATCGGGACACGCAATCAGCCCCAGCATTTT.

The chain recombines TRBV12-3 or TRBV12-4 with TRBJ2-2; D is ambiguous. This CDR3 has 15 amino acids. V was cut by 5 bases and J by 7 bases, with 17 bases left in between. The CDR3 sequence is CASSRPDTYGGELFF. In DNA form, the CDR3 reads TGTGCCAGCAGTCGCCCCGACACCTACGGCGGGGAGCTGTTTTTT.

The chain recombines TRBV20-1 with TRBJ1-4; weak D call: TRBD1 (6 bases). CDR1 and CDR2 from the germline V gene are DFQATT and SNEGSKA (reference sequence). V lost 5 bases, J lost 3 bases, and 13 bases lay in between. The CDR3 has 14 amino acids. The CDR3 nucleotides are TGCAGTGCTGGGGGGCGAGCAGCTAATGAAAAACTGTTTTTT. Translation gives CSAGGRAANEKLFF.

The CDR3 nucleotides read TGTGCCAGCAGGGATCCGGGACAGGGCGCCTACGAGCAGTACTTC. This translates into CASRDPGQGAYEQYF. The J gene is TRBJ2-7, the V gene TRBV5-5; TRBD1 matches at 9 bases. The CDR3 has 15 amino acids. The ends lost 5 bases at V and 2 bases at J; junction bases unmatched: 8. CDR1 SGHKS and CDR2 YYEKEE come from the germline V gene (reference sequence).

There are a few counts of this clonotype. V gene TRBV11-2 combines with J gene TRBJ2-3; perhaps TRBD2 as D (6 bases). The germline gives CDR1 SGHAT, CDR2 FQNNGV. This CDR3 contains 19 residues. Trimming took 0 bases from V and 1 from J, leaving 20 bases between them. The CDR3 nucleotides read TGTGCCAGCAGCTTAGAGTATCCCCACACGGGCGGGGGCACAGATACGCAGTATTTT. It translates to CASSLEYPHTGGGTDTQYF.

This clonotype showed up just a few times. V gene TRBV2 combines with J gene TRBJ2-7, with 9 bases aligning to TRBD2. Germline trimming cut 0 bases from V and 0 bases from J; bases unmatched to any gene: 6. The CDR3 extends over 17 amino acids. Germline loops: CDR1 SNHLY, CDR2 FYNNEI. The chain's CDR3 is CASSEASGGLSSYEQYF. CDR3 nucleotides: TGTGCCAGCAGTGAAGCTAGCGGGGGCCTGAGCTCCTACGAGCAGTACTTC.